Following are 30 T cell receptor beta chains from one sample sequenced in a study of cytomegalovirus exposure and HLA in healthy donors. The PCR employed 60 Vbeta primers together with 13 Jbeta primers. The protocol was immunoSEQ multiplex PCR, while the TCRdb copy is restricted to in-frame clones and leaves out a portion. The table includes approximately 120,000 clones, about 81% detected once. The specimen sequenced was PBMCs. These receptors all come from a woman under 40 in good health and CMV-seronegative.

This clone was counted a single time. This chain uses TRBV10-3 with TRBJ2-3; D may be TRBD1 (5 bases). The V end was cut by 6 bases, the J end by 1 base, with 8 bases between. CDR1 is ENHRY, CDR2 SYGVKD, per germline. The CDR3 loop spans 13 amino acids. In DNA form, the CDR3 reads TGTGCCATCAGAGAACAGGGCACAGATACGCAGTATTTT. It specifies CAIREQGTDTQYF.

Written as DNA, the CDR3 is TGTGCCAGTAGTCTCAGGGGCGGAGGTACTGAAGCTTTCTTT. Its protein product is CASSLRGGGTEAFF. The chain joins TRBV19 to TRBJ1-1, with a weak D call TRBD1 (6 bases). Trimming stripped 5 bases from V and 5 bases from J, with 15 bases between. The CDR3 is 14 residues long. The germline V gene has CDR1 LNHDA and CDR2 SQIVND (reference sequence).

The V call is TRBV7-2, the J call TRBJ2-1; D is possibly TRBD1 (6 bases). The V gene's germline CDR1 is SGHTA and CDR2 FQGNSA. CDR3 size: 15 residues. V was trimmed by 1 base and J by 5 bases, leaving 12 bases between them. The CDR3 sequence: CASSLGWGTHNEQFF. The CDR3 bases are TGTGCCAGCAGCTTAGGGTGGGGGACACACAATGAGCAGTTCTTC.

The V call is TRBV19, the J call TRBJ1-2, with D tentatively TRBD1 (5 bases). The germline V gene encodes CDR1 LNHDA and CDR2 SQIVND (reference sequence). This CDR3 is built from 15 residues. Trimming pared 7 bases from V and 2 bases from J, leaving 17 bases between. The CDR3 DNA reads TGTGCCAGTACCCTACAAAGGGGTTACAACTATGGCTACACCTTC. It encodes CASTLQRGYNYGYTF. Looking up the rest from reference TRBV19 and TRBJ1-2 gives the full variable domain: DGGITQSPKYLFRKEGQNVTLSCEQNLNHDAMYWYRQDPGQGLRLIYYSQIVNDFQKGDIAEGYSVSREKKESFPLTVTSAQKNPTAFYLCASTLQRGYNYGYTFGSGTRLTVV.

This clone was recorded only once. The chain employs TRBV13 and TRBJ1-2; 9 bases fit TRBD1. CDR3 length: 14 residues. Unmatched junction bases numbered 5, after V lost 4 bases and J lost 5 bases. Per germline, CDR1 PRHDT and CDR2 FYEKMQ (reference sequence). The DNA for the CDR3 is TGTGCCAGCAGCTCTGACAGGGGGAGATATGGCTACACCTTC. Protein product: CASSSDRGRYGYTF.

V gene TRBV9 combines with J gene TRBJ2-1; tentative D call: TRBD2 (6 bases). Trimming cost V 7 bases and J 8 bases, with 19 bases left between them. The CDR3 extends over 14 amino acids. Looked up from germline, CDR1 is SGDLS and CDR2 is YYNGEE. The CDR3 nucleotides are TGTGCCAGCGGAGGGGCAGGAGAGTGGGATGAGCAGTTCTTC. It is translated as CASGGAGEWDEQFF.

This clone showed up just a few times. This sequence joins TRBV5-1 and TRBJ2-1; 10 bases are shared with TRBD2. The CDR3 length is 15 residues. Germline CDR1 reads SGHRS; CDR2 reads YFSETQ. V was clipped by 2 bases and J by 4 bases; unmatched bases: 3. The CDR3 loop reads CASSFSSGGYNEQFF. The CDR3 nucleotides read TGCGCCAGCAGCTTTTCTAGCGGGGGATACAATGAGCAGTTCTTC.

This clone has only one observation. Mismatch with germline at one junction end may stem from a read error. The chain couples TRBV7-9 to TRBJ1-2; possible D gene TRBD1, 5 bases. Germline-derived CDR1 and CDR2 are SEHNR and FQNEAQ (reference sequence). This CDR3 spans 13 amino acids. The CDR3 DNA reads TGTTCCAGCAGCTTTGGGGGGGTCTATGGCTACACCTTC. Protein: CSSSFGGVYGYTF.

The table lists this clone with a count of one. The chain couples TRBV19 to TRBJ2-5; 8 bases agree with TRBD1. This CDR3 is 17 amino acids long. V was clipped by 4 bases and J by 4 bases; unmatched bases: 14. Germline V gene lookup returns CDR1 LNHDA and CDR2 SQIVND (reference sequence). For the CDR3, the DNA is TGTGCCAGTAGTAAGGACAGGGCCAGAGTTTCGGGAGAGACCCAGTACTTC. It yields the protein CASSKDRARVSGETQYF.

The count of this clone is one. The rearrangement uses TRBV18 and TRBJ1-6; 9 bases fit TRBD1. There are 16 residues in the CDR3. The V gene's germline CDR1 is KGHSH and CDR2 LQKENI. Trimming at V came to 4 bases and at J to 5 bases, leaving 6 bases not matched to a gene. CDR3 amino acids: CASSLGGQGNNSPLHF. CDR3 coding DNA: TGTGCCAGCTCACTAGGAGGACAGGGGAATAATTCACCCCTCCACTTT.

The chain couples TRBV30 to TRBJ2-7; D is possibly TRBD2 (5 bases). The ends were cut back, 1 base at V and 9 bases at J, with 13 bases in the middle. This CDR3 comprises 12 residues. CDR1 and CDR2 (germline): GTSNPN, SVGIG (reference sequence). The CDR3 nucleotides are TGTGCCTGGAGTGCGGGTAGCGTTCGGCAGTACTTC. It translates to CAWSAGSVRQYF.

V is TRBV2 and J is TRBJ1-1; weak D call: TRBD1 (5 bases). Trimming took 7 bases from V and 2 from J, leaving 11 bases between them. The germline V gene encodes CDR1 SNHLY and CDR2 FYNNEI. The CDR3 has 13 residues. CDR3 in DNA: TGTGCCAGCATTACCGACAGTAACACTGAAGCTTTCTTT. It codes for CASITDSNTEAFF.

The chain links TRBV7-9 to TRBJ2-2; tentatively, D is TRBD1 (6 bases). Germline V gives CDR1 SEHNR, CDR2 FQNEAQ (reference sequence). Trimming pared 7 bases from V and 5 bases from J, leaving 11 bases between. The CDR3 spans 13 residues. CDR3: CASTLTGTGELFF. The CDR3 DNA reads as TGTGCCAGCACCCTAACAGGGACCGGGGAGCTGTTTTTT.

The DNA for the CDR3 is TGTGCCAGTAGTAAGGGACAGGGGAGATCTCTGCCCCAGCATTTT. Translated: CASSKGQGRSLPQHF. The J gene is TRBJ1-5, the V gene TRBV19; 10 bases fit TRBD1. The CDR3 length is 15 residues. With V trimmed by 4 bases and J by 9 bases, 9 bases remained unmatched. CDR1 is LNHDA, CDR2 SQIVND, per germline (reference sequence).

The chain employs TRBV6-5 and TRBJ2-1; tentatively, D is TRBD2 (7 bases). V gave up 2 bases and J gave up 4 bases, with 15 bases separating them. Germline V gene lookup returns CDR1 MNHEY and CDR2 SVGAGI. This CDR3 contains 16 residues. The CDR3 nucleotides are TGTGCCAGCAGTTACCGGGGGGCCCCCCCATACAATGAGCAGTTCTTC. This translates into CASSYRGAPPYNEQFF.

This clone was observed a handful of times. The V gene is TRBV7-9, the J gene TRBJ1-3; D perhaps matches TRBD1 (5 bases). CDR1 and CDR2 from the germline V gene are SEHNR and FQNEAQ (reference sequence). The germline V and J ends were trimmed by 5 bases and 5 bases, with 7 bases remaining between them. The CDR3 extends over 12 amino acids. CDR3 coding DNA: TGTGCCAGCAGCACGGACAGAAACACCATATATTTT. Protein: CASSTDRNTIYF.

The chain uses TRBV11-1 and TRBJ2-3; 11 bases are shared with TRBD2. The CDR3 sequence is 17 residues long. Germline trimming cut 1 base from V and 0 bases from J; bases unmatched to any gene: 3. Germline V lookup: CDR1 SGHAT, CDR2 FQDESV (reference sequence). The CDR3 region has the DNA TGTGCCAGCAGCTTAGGGACTAGCGGGTTGAGCACAGATACGCAGTATTTT. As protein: CASSLGTSGLSTDTQYF.

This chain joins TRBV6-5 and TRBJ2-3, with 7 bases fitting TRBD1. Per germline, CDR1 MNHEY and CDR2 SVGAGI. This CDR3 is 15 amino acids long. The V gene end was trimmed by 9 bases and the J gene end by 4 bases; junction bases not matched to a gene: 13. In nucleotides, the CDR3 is TGTGCCAGACTAGAACTCGACAGGGTAGCAGATACGCAGTATTTT. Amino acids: CARLELDRVADTQYF.

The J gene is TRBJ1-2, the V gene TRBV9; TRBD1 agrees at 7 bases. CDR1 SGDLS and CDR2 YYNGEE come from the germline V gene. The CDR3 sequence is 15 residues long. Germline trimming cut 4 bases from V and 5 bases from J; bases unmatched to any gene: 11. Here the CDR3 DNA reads TGTGCCAGCAGCCCCAACCCACAGGGGAAATATGGCTACACCTTC. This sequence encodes CASSPNPQGKYGYTF.

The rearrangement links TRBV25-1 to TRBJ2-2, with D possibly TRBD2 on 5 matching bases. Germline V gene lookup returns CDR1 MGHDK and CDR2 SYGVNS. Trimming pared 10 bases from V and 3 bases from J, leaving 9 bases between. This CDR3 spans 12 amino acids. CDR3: CAMAEDTGELFF. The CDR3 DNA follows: TGTGCCATGGCGGAGGACACCGGGGAGCTGTTTTTT.

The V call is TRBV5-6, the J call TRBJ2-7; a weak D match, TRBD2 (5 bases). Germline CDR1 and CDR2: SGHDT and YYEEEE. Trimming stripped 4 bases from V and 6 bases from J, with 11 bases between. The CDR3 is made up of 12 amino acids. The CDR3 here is CASSLLDSEQYF. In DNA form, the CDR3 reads TGTGCCAGCAGCCTACTAGACTCCGAGCAGTACTTC.

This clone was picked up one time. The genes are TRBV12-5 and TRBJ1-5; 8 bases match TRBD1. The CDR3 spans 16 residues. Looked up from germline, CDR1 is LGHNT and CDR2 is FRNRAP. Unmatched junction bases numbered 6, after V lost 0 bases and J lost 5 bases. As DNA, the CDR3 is TGTGCTAGTGGTTTGGTACAGACAGGGGATCATCAGCCCCAGCATTTT. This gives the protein CASGLVQTGDHQPQHF.

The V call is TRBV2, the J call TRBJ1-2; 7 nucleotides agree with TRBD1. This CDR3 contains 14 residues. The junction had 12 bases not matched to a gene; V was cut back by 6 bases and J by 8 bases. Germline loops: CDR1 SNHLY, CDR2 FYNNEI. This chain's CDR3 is CASSSQGTYRGYTF. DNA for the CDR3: TGTGCCAGCAGCTCACAGGGGACGTATAGGGGCTACACCTTC.

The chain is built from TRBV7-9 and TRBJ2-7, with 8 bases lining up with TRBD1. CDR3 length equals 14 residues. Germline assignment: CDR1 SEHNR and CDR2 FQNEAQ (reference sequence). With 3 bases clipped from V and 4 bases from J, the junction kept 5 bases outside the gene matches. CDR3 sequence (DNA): TGTGCCAGCAGCTTCCGGGACAGGATTTACGAGCAGTACTTC. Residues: CASSFRDRIYEQYF. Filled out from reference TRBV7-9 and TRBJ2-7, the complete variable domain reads DTGVSQNPRHKITKRGQNVTFRCDPISEHNRLYWYRQTLGQGPEFLTYFQNEAQLEKSRLLSDRFSAERPKGSFSTLEIQRTEQGDSAMYLCASSFRDRIYEQYFGPGTRLTVT.

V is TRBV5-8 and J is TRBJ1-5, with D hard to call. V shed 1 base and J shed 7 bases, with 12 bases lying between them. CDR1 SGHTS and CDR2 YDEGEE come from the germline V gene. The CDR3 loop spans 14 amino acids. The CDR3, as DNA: TGTGCCAGCAGCTTGCGCGCCCTCGGGCAGCCCCAGCATTTT. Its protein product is CASSLRALGQPQHF.

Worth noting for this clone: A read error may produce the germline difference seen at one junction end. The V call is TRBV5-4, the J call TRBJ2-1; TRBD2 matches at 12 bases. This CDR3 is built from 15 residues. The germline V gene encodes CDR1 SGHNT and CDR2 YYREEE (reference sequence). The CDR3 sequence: CAGSVLAGGYNEQFF. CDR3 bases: TGTGCCGGCAGCGTACTAGCGGGGGGCTACAATGAGCAGTTCTTC.

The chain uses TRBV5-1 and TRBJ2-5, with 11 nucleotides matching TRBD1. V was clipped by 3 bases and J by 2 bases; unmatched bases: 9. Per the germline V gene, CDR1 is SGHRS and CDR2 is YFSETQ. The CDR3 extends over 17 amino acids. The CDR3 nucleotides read TGCGCCAGCAGCTCCCACCGGGACAGGGGGTGGCAAGAGACCCAGTACTTC. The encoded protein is CASSSHRDRGWQETQYF.

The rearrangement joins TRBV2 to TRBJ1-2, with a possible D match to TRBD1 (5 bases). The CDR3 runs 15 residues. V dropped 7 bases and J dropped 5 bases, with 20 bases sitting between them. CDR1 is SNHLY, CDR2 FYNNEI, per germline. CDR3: CASTPTSGRVYGYTF. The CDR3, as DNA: TGTGCCAGCACTCCCACCTCGGGCAGGGTTTATGGCTACACCTTC.

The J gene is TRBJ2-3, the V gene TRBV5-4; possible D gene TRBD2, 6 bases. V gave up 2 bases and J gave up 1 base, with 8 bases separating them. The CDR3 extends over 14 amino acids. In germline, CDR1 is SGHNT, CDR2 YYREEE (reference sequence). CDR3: CASSFQRGTDTQYF. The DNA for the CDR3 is TGTGCCAGCAGCTTCCAGCGGGGCACAGATACGCAGTATTTT.

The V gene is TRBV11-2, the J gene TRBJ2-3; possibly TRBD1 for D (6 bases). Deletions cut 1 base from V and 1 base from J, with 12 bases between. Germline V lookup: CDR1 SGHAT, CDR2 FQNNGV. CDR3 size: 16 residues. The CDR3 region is CASSLAGDGGTDTQYF. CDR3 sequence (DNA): TGTGCCAGCAGCTTAGCAGGGGACGGCGGCACAGATACGCAGTATTTT.